The rows below give T cell receptor beta chains drawn from one sample of a study of blood T cell repertoires in COVID-19. The method was immunoSEQ multiplex PCR; TCRdb's version includes in-frame clones alone and lacks a portion of them. The profile shows tens of thousands of clones, about nine tenths of them singletons. The source material was peripheral blood. All receptors come from a human donor with acute or convalescent COVID-19. The donor label of this sample is uncertain. Both conserved end residues are part of each CDR3. The D gene is left open where the match is weak. Size is omitted from some rows. Given values are once, few, many or a class for expanded clones.

size: once; V: TRBV5-1; J: TRBJ1-1; D: TRBD1; DNA: TGCGCCAGCAGCACCGGACAGGGGAACACTGAAGCTTTCTTT; CDR3: CASSTGQGNTEAFF
size: NA; V: TRBV10-3; J: TRBJ2-1; D: TRBD2; DNA: TGTGCCATCAGTGAGTCTCAACTAGCGGTCAATGAGCAGTTCTTC; CDR3: CAISESQLAVNEQFF
size: NA; V: TRBV19; J: TRBJ2-2; D: NA; DNA: TGTGCCAGTAGTATCGACGGGGGAACCGGGGAGCTGTTTTTT; CDR3: CASSIDGGTGELFF
size: NA; V: TRBV14; J: TRBJ2-3; D: NA; DNA: TGTGCCAGCAGCCAAGATCTTGGGGGCTCTCGCACAGATACGCAGTATTTT; CDR3: CASSQDLGGSRTDTQYF
size: NA; V: TRBV28; J: TRBJ1-2; D: NA; DNA: TGTGCCAGCAGTTTATACAGGAATGACTATGGCTACACCTTC; CDR3: CASSLYRNDYGYTF
size: NA; V: TRBV6-5; J: TRBJ1-5; D: TRBD1; DNA: TGTGCCAGCAGTCGGGACAGGTCGGATCAGCCCCAGCATTTT; CDR3: CASSRDRSDQPQHF
size: NA; V: TRBV23-1; J: TRBJ1-5; D: NA; DNA: TGCGCCAGCAGTCAATCACCGAAAACTCTCAATCAGCCCCAGCATTTT; CDR3: CASSQSPKTLNQPQHF
size: NA; V: TRBV19; J: TRBJ1-6; D: NA; DNA: TGTGCCAGTAAAGCTGTACAGGGAAATAATTCACCCCTCCACTTT; CDR3: CASKAVQGNNSPLHF
size: NA; V: TRBV28; J: TRBJ2-7; D: NA; DNA: TGTGCCACAAAGTCGGGAACCTACGAGCAGTACTTC; CDR3: CATKSGTYEQYF
size: NA; V: TRBV29-1; J: TRBJ2-1; D: TRBD2; DNA: TGCAGCGCTTTTAGCGGGAGCTCCTACAATGAGCAGTTCTTC; CDR3: CSAFSGSSYNEQFF
size: NA; V: TRBV7-2; J: TRBJ1-5; D: TRBD1; DNA: TGTGCCAGCAGCGCCCGAGTGCCAGGGGGCCATCAGCCCCAGCATTTT; CDR3: CASSARVPGGHQPQHF
size: NA; V: TRBV10-1; J: TRBJ2-1; D: NA; DNA: TGCGCCAGCAGTGAGCAGCCAGCAGGGGGGTACAATGAGCAGTTCTTC; CDR3: CASSEQPAGGYNEQFF
size: NA; V: TRBV5-1; J: TRBJ2-4; D: NA; DNA: TGCGCCAGCAGCTTCTCCGGGTCGCGAGACATTCAGTACTTC; CDR3: CASSFSGSRDIQYF
size: once; V: TRBV7-9; J: TRBJ1-2; D: NA; DNA: TGTGCCAGCAGCCCCCTGAAGGGGAGGGGATATGGCTACACCTTC; CDR3: CASSPLKGRGYGYTF
size: NA; V: TRBV30; J: TRBJ1-5; D: NA; DNA: TGTGCCTGGAGTGCGAAAGAGACAAAGCATTTT; CDR3: CAWSAKETKHF
size: NA; V: TRBV28; J: TRBJ1-4; D: NA; DNA: TGTGCCAGCAGTGTTACAGGGCCAACTAATGAAAAACTGTTTTTT; CDR3: CASSVTGPTNEKLFF
size: once; V: TRBV14; J: TRBJ1-4; D: NA; DNA: TGTGCCAGCAGCCAAGATCTCGGGGAAAAACTGTTTTTT; CDR3: CASSQDLGEKLFF
size: few; V: TRBV20-1; J: TRBJ2-7; D: NA; DNA: TGCAGTGCTAGTCTGAGAACGACTCACGAGCAGTACTTC; CDR3: CSASLRTTHEQYF
size: NA; V: TRBV5-4; J: TRBJ2-5; D: NA; DNA: TGTGCCGGGCAGGGGACTAACCAAGAGACCCAGTACTTC; CDR3: CAGQGTNQETQYF
size: NA; V: TRBV18; J: TRBJ2-2; D: TRBD1; DNA: TGTGCCAGCTCACTGGGACAGGGAAACACCGGGGAGCTGTTTTTT; CDR3: CASSLGQGNTGELFF
size: NA; V: TRBV7-3; J: TRBJ2-5; D: NA; DNA: TGTGCCAGCAGCTTAAGAGGGTATGAGGAGACCCAGTACTTC; CDR3: CASSLRGYEETQYF
size: NA; V: TRBV30; J: TRBJ1-6; D: NA; DNA: TGTGCCTGGAGCCTTGGGGCAGGGGATTATAATTCACCCCTCCACTTT; CDR3: CAWSLGAGDYNSPLHF
size: NA; V: TRBV9; J: TRBJ1-4; D: TRBD1; DNA: TGTGCCAGCAGCCTCGGACAGGGGGCAACTAATGAAAAACTGTTTTTT; CDR3: CASSLGQGATNEKLFF
size: NA; V: TRBV2; J: TRBJ2-3; D: NA; DNA: TGTGCCAGCAAGGGGGGGGTAAGCACAGATACGCAGTATTTT; CDR3: CASKGGVSTDTQYF
size: medium-sized; V: TRBV9; J: TRBJ2-7; D: NA; DNA: TGTGCCAGCAGCCCATCGAGCAAGCGGATAGCCTACGAGCAGTACTTC; CDR3: CASSPSSKRIAYEQYF
size: NA; V: TRBV9; J: TRBJ2-1; D: NA; DNA: TGTGCCAGCAGCGTCCAGACAGGTTCTGAGGGGGAGCAGTTCTTC; CDR3: CASSVQTGSEGEQFF
size: NA; V: TRBV6-6; J: TRBJ2-1; D: TRBD2; DNA: TGTGCCAGCAGTAATAGCGGGAGGGCCGGGCTTGAGCAGTTCTTC; CDR3: CASSNSGRAGLEQFF
size: NA; V: TRBV5-1; J: TRBJ2-1; D: TRBD2; DNA: TGCGCCAGCAGCTTGGCCGGGACTAGCGGAGTCGGGGAGCAGTTCTTC; CDR3: CASSLAGTSGVGEQFF
size: NA; V: TRBV3-1/TRBV3-2; J: TRBJ2-6; D: TRBD1; DNA: TGTGCCAGCAGCCCCCGGGACAGGGGCTCCCCTGGGGCCAACGTCCTGACTTTC; CDR3: CASSPRDRGSPGANVLTF
size: NA; V: TRBV15; J: TRBJ2-3; D: TRBD2; DNA: TGTGCCACCAGCAGAGATGCTAGCGGGAGAACAGATACGCAGTATTTT; CDR3: CATSRDASGRTDTQYF
size: NA; V: TRBV28; J: TRBJ2-7; D: TRBD1; DNA: TGTGCCAGCAGCCGCTTTCGCCCAGGGGGACCCTACGAGCAGTACTTC; CDR3: CASSRFRPGGPYEQYF
size: NA; V: TRBV29-1; J: TRBJ1-1; D: NA; DNA: TGCAGCGTTGGGGGGCCTCACACTGAAGCTTTCTTT; CDR3: CSVGGPHTEAFF
size: NA; V: TRBV6-6; J: TRBJ1-1; D: NA; DNA: TGTGCCAGCAGCCGAAAAGGGACTGGCTTTAGGGTCACTGAAGCTTTCTTT; CDR3: CASSRKGTGFRVTEAFF
size: NA; V: TRBV7-6; J: TRBJ2-1; D: TRBD2; DNA: TGTGCCAGCAGCCCGAGGACTAGAACACTGGGGGATGAGCAGTTCTTC; CDR3: CASSPRTRTLGDEQFF
size: NA; V: TRBV14; J: TRBJ1-1; D: TRBD1; DNA: TGTGCCAGCAGCCAACAAATTTTTTATTTCGGACAGGGCCCCCCCGGGGACACTGAAGCTTTCTTT; CDR3: CASSQQIFYFGQGPPGDTEAFF
size: NA; V: TRBV7-2; J: TRBJ2-3; D: NA; DNA: TGTGCCAGCAGGAGACAGGTCACAGATACGCAGTATTTT; CDR3: CASRRQVTDTQYF
size: NA; V: TRBV2; J: TRBJ2-1; D: TRBD2; DNA: TGTGCCAGCAGTGAAGGGACTAGCGGGACGGATGAGCAGTTCTTC; CDR3: CASSEGTSGTDEQFF
size: NA; V: TRBV6-1; J: TRBJ1-5; D: NA; DNA: TGTGCCAGCAGTGAAGTTGGAGGTGGAGTCAATCAGCCCCAGCATTTT; CDR3: CASSEVGGGVNQPQHF
size: NA; V: TRBV25-1; J: TRBJ2-1; D: TRBD2; DNA: TGTGCCAGCAGTGATGTTGGGGGAGGGACCTACAATGAGCAGTTCTTC; CDR3: CASSDVGGGTYNEQFF
size: NA; V: TRBV5-5; J: TRBJ2-5; D: NA; DNA: TGTGCCAGCAGCTTGGGGTTAGTCCAAGAGACCCAGTACTTC; CDR3: CASSLGLVQETQYF
size: NA; V: TRBV29-1; J: TRBJ2-1; D: TRBD1; DNA: TGCAGCGGTGTGACAGGGTACGGTGAGCAGTTCTTC; CDR3: CSGVTGYGEQFF
size: NA; V: TRBV3-1/TRBV3-2; J: TRBJ1-4; D: NA; DNA: TGTGCCAGCAGCAAAGACCAGGATGAAAAACTGTTTTTT; CDR3: CASSKDQDEKLFF
size: NA; V: TRBV5-8; J: TRBJ2-7; D: TRBD1; DNA: TGTGCCAGCAGCTTGAGATTGACAGGGCCCTCCTACGAGCAGTACTTC; CDR3: CASSLRLTGPSYEQYF
size: NA; V: TRBV19; J: TRBJ1-6; D: NA; DNA: TGTGCCAGTCGACCCGGAGCCTCTAATTCACCCCTCCACTTT; CDR3: CASRPGASNSPLHF
size: NA; V: TRBV19; J: TRBJ2-2; D: NA; DNA: TGTGCCAGTAGTATAGGCCCGGGTAGCGGGGAGCTGTTTTTT; CDR3: CASSIGPGSGELFF
size: NA; V: TRBV3-1/TRBV3-2; J: TRBJ2-7; D: NA; DNA: TGTGCCAGCAGAGGGGGATGGGAGCAGTACTTC; CDR3: CASRGGWEQYF
size: few; V: TRBV5-1; J: TRBJ1-2; D: NA; DNA: TGCGCCAGCAGCTCGGAGACAGGATCCGGCTACACCTTC; CDR3: CASSSETGSGYTF